The subject of this entry is one T cell receptor (beta chain). Its antigen is not identified. This specimen belongs to a study of cytomegalovirus exposure and HLA in healthy donors. PCR amplification relied on 60 Vbeta primers (plus 13 Jbeta primers). Here immunoSEQ multiplex PCR was the method, and the copy in TCRdb shows in-frame clones only, minus some. The repertoire holds 110,000 to 150,000 clones, with approximately 77% as singletons. Germline trimming cut 6 bases from V and 8 bases from J; bases unmatched to any gene: 5. CDR1 is SNHLY and CDR2 is FYNNEI in the germline V gene. The CDR3 totals 13 residues. Study-level findings and limits: The classifier, whose performance was assessed in both the original and validation cohorts, reportedly diagnosed cytomegalovirus status with high specificity and sensitivity. No immune exposure information besides CMV serostatus was available.

This chain uses TRBV2 with TRBJ2-1; 9 bases map to TRBD2. The sequence was collected from a woman aged 45-60 years in good health and CMV-seronegative. Material: PBMCs. CDR3 in amino acids: CASRRTSDHEQFF. The CDR3 region has the DNA TGTGCCAGCAGGCGGACTAGCGACCATGAGCAGTTCTTC.